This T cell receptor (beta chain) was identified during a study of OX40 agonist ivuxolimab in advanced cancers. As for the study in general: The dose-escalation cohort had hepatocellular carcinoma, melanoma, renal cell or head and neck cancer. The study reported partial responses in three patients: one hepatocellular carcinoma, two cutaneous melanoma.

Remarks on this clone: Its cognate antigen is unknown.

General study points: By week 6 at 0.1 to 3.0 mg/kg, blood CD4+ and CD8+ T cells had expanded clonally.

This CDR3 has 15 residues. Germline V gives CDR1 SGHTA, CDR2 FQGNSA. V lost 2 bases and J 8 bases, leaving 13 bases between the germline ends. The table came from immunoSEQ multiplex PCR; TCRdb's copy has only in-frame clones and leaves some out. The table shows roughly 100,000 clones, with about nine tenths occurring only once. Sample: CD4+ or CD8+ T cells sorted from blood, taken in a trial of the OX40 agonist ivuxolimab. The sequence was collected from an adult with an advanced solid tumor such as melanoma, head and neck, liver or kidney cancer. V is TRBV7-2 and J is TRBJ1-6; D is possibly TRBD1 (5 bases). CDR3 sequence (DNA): TGTGCCAGCAGCTTAAGAGGCGGGGGAGATTCACCCCTCCACTTT. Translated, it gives CASSLRGGGDSPLHF.